The 27 T cell receptor beta chains given below trace back to one sample, sequenced in a study of T cells after yellow fever vaccination. One entry per CDR3 protein results from TCRdb running MiXCR on the 5' RACE reads. Of fewer than 150,000 distinct CDR3 sequences detected, 7.7% appear once; the ten largest clones hold roughly 0.71%. The sequencing used CD4+ T cells sorted from PBMCs, collected 5 days after the yellow fever booster vaccination. The receptors were gathered from a young man who received the YFV17D yellow fever vaccine.

This clonotype was found many times. V gene TRBV5-5 combines with J gene TRBJ1-1; D not resolved. The CDR3 consists of 13 residues. Germline assignment: CDR1 SGHKS and CDR2 YYEKEE (reference sequence). Trimming left V 2 bases short and J 2 bases short, with 7 bases between. The CDR3 spells CASSFQTNTEAFF. CDR3 DNA sequence: TGTGCCAGCAGCTTCCAAACTAACACTGAAGCTTTCTTT.

This clonotype was seen repeatedly, ten times or more. V is TRBV14 and J is TRBJ1-5; tentative D call: TRBD1 (5 bases). Germline V CDR1 and CDR2: SGHDN, FVKESK. V was cut by 4 bases and J by 1 base, with 5 bases left in between. The CDR3 contains 13 residues. DNA for the CDR3: TGTGCCAGCAGCCGGGGGAGCAATCAGCCCCAGCATTTT. This codes for CASSRGSNQPQHF.

This chain links TRBV5-4 with TRBJ2-6; D is uncertain. Germline V CDR1 and CDR2: SGHNT, YYREEE (reference sequence). V lost 6 bases to trimming and J lost 0 bases, with 13 bases between them. The CDR3 length is 16 residues. This CDR3 reads CASTPPWDSGANVLTF. The CDR3 bases are TGTGCCAGCACCCCGCCTTGGGACTCTGGGGCCAACGTCCTGACTTTC.

At least ten counts were recorded for this clonotype. The V and J genes are TRBV7-2 and TRBJ1-5; the D is unclear. Trimming cost V 8 bases and J 4 bases, with 12 bases left between them. Germline CDR1 is SGHTA and CDR2 is FQGNSA. There are 13 residues in the CDR3. CDR3 sequence: CASSPEGNQPQHF. Written as DNA, the CDR3 is TGTGCCAGCTCTCCAGAAGGAAATCAGCCCCAGCATTTT.

V gene TRBV12-3 or TRBV12-4 combines with J gene TRBJ2-1; D unresolved. The ends were cut back, 5 bases at V and 10 bases at J, with 9 bases in the middle. The CDR3 contains 11 residues. CDR3 amino acids: CASSPGWEQFF. The CDR3 DNA follows: TGTGCCAGCAGTCCCGGTTGGGAGCAGTTCTTC.

CDR3 coding DNA: TGTGCCAGCAGCCATCAGGACAGGGCCCAGCCCCAGCATTTT. It encodes CASSHQDRAQPQHF. This rearrangement joins TRBV7-2 to TRBJ1-5, with 8 bases lining up with TRBD1. The CDR3 has 14 residues. J lost 7 bases, V lost 5 bases, and 7 bases had no gene match. From germline, CDR1 is SGHTA and CDR2 FQGNSA.

At least ten counts were recorded for this clonotype. The chain joins TRBV20-1 to TRBJ2-3; no definite D call. The CDR3 extends over 14 amino acids. Between the trimmed V and J ends, which lost 1 base and 2 bases, there was a span of 10 bases. CDR1 and CDR2 from the germline V gene are DFQATT and SNEGSKA (reference sequence). The CDR3 DNA follows: TGCAGTGCTAGAGGCGGCGGAAACACAGATACGCAGTATTTT. Translating it yields CSARGGGNTDTQYF.

This clonotype was observed many times. J is TRBJ2-1 and V is TRBV20-1; 7 bases fit TRBD2. With 1 base clipped from V and 10 bases from J, the junction kept 7 bases outside the gene matches. Germline CDR1 DFQATT, CDR2 SNEGSKA (reference sequence). The CDR3 is 13 residues long. The DNA of the CDR3 is TGCAGTGCTAGAGGTCGACTAGCCGGGGAGCAGTTCTTC. Amino acid sequence: CSARGRLAGEQFF.

There are many counts of this clonotype. Mismatch with germline at one junction end may stem from a read error. V and J are TRBV20-1 and TRBJ2-1, with TRBD2 as a possible D gene (6 bases). This CDR3 has 14 amino acids. The germline V gene encodes CDR1 DFQATT and CDR2 SNEGSKA (reference sequence). This CDR3 is CRATLAGRWNEQFF. The CDR3 region has the DNA TGCAGGGCTACCTTGGCCGGGAGATGGAATGAGCAGTTCTTC.

This clonotype was seen many times. This sequence joins TRBV14 and TRBJ2-1; D might be TRBD2 (6 bases). Trimming shortened V by 4 bases and J by 10 bases, and 17 bases separated the two germline ends. The CDR3 has 14 residues. Germline V CDR1 and CDR2: SGHDN, FVKESK. The CDR3 loop is CASSPISGTKEQFF. The CDR3 coding sequence is TGTGCCAGCAGCCCGATTAGCGGCACAAAGGAGCAGTTCTTC.

Many counts were recorded for this clonotype. The chain is built from TRBV12-3 or TRBV12-4 and TRBJ2-5, with TRBD1 matching 8 bases. The V and J ends lost 6 bases and 2 bases, in that order; junction bases with no gene match: 5. This CDR3 has 14 amino acids. The CDR3 DNA reads TGTGCCAGCAGCCAGGGACAGGTGCAAGAGACCCAGTACTTC. Translating gives CASSQGQVQETQYF.

This clonotype was seen repeatedly, ten times or more. The J gene is TRBJ2-3, the V gene TRBV18, with D perhaps matching TRBD2 (5 bases). There are 18 residues in the CDR3. Germline CDR1 KGHSH, CDR2 LQKENI. Trimming took 4 bases from V and 2 from J, leaving 22 bases between them. In DNA, the CDR3 is TGTGCCAGCTCACTCACCTCAGTCCCCGAGGGCCCCACAGATACGCAGTATTTT. Its protein product is CASSLTSVPEGPTDTQYF. The full variable domain, rest sourced from reference TRBV18 and TRBJ2-3, is NAGVMQNPRHLVRRRGQEARLRCSPMKGHSHVYWYRQLPEEGLKFMVYLQKENIIDESGMPKERFSAEFPKEGPSILRIQQVVRGDSAAYFCASSLTSVPEGPTDTQYFGPGTRLTVL.

This clonotype was counted many times. This chain uses TRBV7-9 with TRBJ1-5; D gene uncertain. There are 12 residues in the CDR3. CDR1 is SEHNR, CDR2 FQNEAQ, per germline (reference sequence). V was trimmed by 3 bases and J by 4 bases, leaving 4 bases between them. CDR3 loop: CASSFLNQPQHF. In DNA, the CDR3 is TGTGCCAGCAGCTTTTTGAATCAGCCCCAGCATTTT.

This chain connects TRBV30 to TRBJ1-5; D call uncertain. Germline V gene lookup returns CDR1 GTSNPN and CDR2 SVGIG (reference sequence). With 0 bases removed from V and 6 bases from J, the gap between germline ends came to 9 bases. This CDR3 region has 13 residues. CDR3 region: CAWSVTAGQPQHF. CDR3 sequence (DNA): TGTGCCTGGAGTGTAACGGCGGGTCAGCCCCAGCATTTT.

As DNA, the CDR3 is TGTGCCAGCTCAGGGGACAGGAATCAGCCCCAGCATTTT. Protein: CASSGDRNQPQHF. The chain carries TRBV18 and TRBJ1-5, with 8 bases that match TRBD1. Trimming removed 5 bases from V and 4 bases from J; junction bases left unmatched: 1. CDR1 is KGHSH and CDR2 is LQKENI in the germline V gene. CDR3 length: 13 amino acids.

This clonotype has at least ten counts. The V and J genes are TRBV5-1 and TRBJ2-5; 8 nucleotides agree with TRBD2. J was trimmed by 6 bases and V by 7 bases; bases with no gene match: 14. CDR1 is SGHRS, CDR2 YFSETQ, per germline. CDR3 length: 15 residues. Here the CDR3 DNA reads TGCGCCAGCGACCTCGGGGGGGGGTCGGACAAGACCCAGTACTTC. Protein product: CASDLGGGSDKTQYF.

The J gene is TRBJ2-2, the V gene TRBV5-1; D unresolved. The CDR3 totals 15 residues. Germline V lookup: CDR1 SGHRS, CDR2 YFSETQ. V lost 4 bases, J lost 3 bases, and 13 bases lay in between. The DNA of the CDR3 is TGCGCCAGCAGCGCCGGGCTAAGGGACACCGGGGAGCTGTTTTTT. It specifies CASSAGLRDTGELFF.

This clonotype showed up many times. CDR3 bases: TGTGCCAGCAGACCCCCCACAGGGGCGGAAACTGAAGCTTTCTTT. Protein product: CASRPPTGAETEAFF. The rearrangement joins TRBV28 to TRBJ1-1, with TRBD1 matching 7 bases. The CDR3 consists of 15 residues. Germline V gives CDR1 MDHEN, CDR2 SYDVKM. V shed 6 bases and J 5 bases; nucleotides not matched to a gene: 12.

This clonotype came up many times. The V call is TRBV29-1, the J call TRBJ2-1; 8 bases agree with TRBD1. The CDR3 length is 14 residues. V lost 4 bases to trimming and J lost 3 bases; unmatched junction nucleotides: 5. CDR1 and CDR2 from the germline V gene are SQVTM and ANQGSEA. CDR3 DNA sequence: TGCAGCGTTGTGGGGGACAGGAACTACAATGAGCAGTTCTTC. Protein product: CSVVGDRNYNEQFF.

This clonotype came up many times. The V gene is TRBV9, the J gene TRBJ2-2; D gene uncertain. CDR3 length equals 15 residues. The germline CDR1 and CDR2 sequences are SGDLS and YYNGEE. Trimming cost V 0 bases and J 0 bases, with 6 bases left between them. The chain's CDR3 is CASSVAPANTGELFF. The CDR3 DNA reads TGTGCCAGCAGCGTAGCTCCGGCGAACACCGGGGAGCTGTTTTTT.

This clonotype has at least ten counts. The chain is built from TRBV4-3 and TRBJ2-2; unclear D gene. The germline gives CDR1 LGHNA, CDR2 YSLEER. Trimming took 1 base from V and 6 from J, leaving 3 bases between them. This CDR3 region has 12 residues. The CDR3 coding sequence is TGCGCCAGCAGCCAAGCCTCCGGGGAGCTGTTTTTT. This encodes CASSQASGELFF.

Ten or more counts support this clonotype. J is TRBJ2-1 and V is TRBV4-3; TRBD1 aligns across 7 bases. V was clipped by 1 base and J by 6 bases; unmatched bases: 6. Germline V lookup: CDR1 LGHNA, CDR2 YSLEER. The length of the CDR3 is 15 residues. CDR3 sequence: CASSQGQGRANEQFF. Written as DNA, the CDR3 is TGCGCCAGCAGCCAAGGACAGGGCAGGGCCAATGAGCAGTTCTTC.

Comments on this clonotype: A much larger clone lies a single base off, so this may be a read error. This sequence joins TRBV7-2 and TRBJ2-1, with TRBD2 as a possible D gene (6 bases). Per the germline V gene, CDR1 is SGHTA and CDR2 is FQGNSA. This CDR3 has 17 residues. CDR3 DNA: TGTGCCAGCAGCTTAGCCTCCGCCACTAGCTCCTACAATGAGCCGTTCTTC. It specifies CASSLASATSSYNEPFF.

This clonotype was seen at least ten times. CDR3 DNA: TGCGCCAGCAGCTTGGCCGGGTCTAGCGGGAACGAGCAGTACTTC. Amino acids: CASSLAGSSGNEQYF. The V gene is TRBV5-1, the J gene TRBJ2-7; TRBD2 aligns across 9 bases. With V trimmed by 0 bases and J by 5 bases, 6 bases remained unmatched. Germline lookup yields CDR1 SGHRS and CDR2 YFSETQ. This CDR3 spans 15 amino acids.

There are many counts of this clonotype. The rearrangement uses TRBV6-5 and TRBJ2-3, with D possibly matching TRBD1 (6 bases). From germline, CDR1 is MNHEY and CDR2 SVGAGI. The CDR3 covers 18 residues. V lost 0 bases and J lost 4, with 20 bases in between. This CDR3 reads CASSYSGVGGVLADTQYF. CDR3 nucleotides: TGTGCCAGCAGTTACTCCGGGGTAGGGGGAGTGTTGGCAGATACGCAGTATTTT.

This clonotype was seen at least ten times. The genes are TRBV7-2 and TRBJ2-7; no definite D call. The CDR3 is 15 amino acids. Trimming shortened V by 0 bases and J by 4 bases, and 13 bases separated the two germline ends. CDR1 SGHTA and CDR2 FQGNSA come from the germline V gene. The CDR3 loop reads CASSLAGSQAYEQYF. As DNA, the CDR3 is TGTGCCAGCAGCTTAGCGGGCAGCCAAGCGTACGAGCAGTACTTC.

This clonotype was recorded many times. The gene calls are TRBV30 and TRBJ2-4; D is unclear. The CDR3 sequence is 13 residues long. V was shortened by 1 base and J by 0 bases, with 4 bases between the two germline ends. Germline V gene sequence: CDR1 GTSNPN, CDR2 SVGIG (reference sequence). DNA of the CDR3: TGTGCCTGGAGTGAGCTAGCCAAAAACATTCAGTACTTC. Translation: CAWSELAKNIQYF.